Listed below are T cell receptor beta chains from one sample, sequenced in a study of control samples from healthy donors and cancer patients. The repertoire was sequenced with immunoSEQ multiplex PCR; TCRdb's copy has only in-frame clones and lacks some. The sample consists of approximately 150,000 clones, 85% to 95% of them appearing once. Sequenced: blood. These receptors were obtained from a middle-aged man in good health. The CDR3 runs from the conserved cysteine through the conserved F or W. A D gene is named only where the DNA matches it firmly. Clone sizes are given selectively: once, few, many, or a class where the clone is expanded.

V	J	D	size	DNA	CDR3
TRBV6-5	TRBJ2-7	TRBD1	NA	TGTGCCAGTACGGGACAGGGGCTTGGGGAGCAGTACTTC	CASTGQGLGEQYF
TRBV7-3	TRBJ2-2	TRBD1	NA	TGTGCCAGCAGCCCCGTCCGACAGGGACCTAACACCGGGGAGCTGTTTTTT	CASSPVRQGPNTGELFF
TRBV4-3	TRBJ1-4	NA	NA	TGCGCCAGCAGCCAAGAAGGTGTCCGGCTGATAGGATATGAAAAACTGTTTTTT	CASSQEGVRLIGYEKLFF
TRBV7-9	TRBJ1-5	TRBD1	NA	TGTGCCAGCAGCCAAACAGGGGTCAGTCAGCCCCAGCATTTT	CASSQTGVSQPQHF
TRBV19	TRBJ1-1	TRBD1	NA	TGTGCCAGTTCGACAGGGACCCTGAACACTGAAGCTTTCTTT	CASSTGTLNTEAFF
TRBV7-2	TRBJ2-5	TRBD1	NA	TGTGCCAGCAGCCCTAGACAGGGTTTTTCCCAAGAGACCCAGTACTTC	CASSPRQGFSQETQYF
TRBV7-9	TRBJ1-5	TRBD1	NA	TGTGCCAGCAGCATAGGGGGCGGAACTCAGCCCCAGCATTTT	CASSIGGGTQPQHF
TRBV28	TRBJ1-4	TRBD1	NA	TGTGCCAGCAGTTACAACCCCGGGACAGGAGCAGAAAAACTGTTTTTT	CASSYNPGTGAEKLFF
TRBV5-1	TRBJ2-7	TRBD2	NA	TGCGCCAGCAGCTTGGAGGCGGGAGATCCCTACGAGCAGTACTTC	CASSLEAGDPYEQYF
TRBV4-3	TRBJ1-2	NA	many	TGCGCCAGCAGCCAAGAAATTTCAGGGAGAACCTATGGCTACACCTTC	CASSQEISGRTYGYTF
TRBV7-8	TRBJ2-2	NA	NA	TGTGCCAGCAGCTTAACGCGGACCGGGGAGCTGTTTTTT	CASSLTRTGELFF
TRBV7-6	TRBJ2-7	NA	NA	TGTGCCAGCAGCTTAGCCGTGCCCAGAAAGGGCCTTGACGAGCAGTACTTC	CASSLAVPRKGLDEQYF
TRBV6-6	TRBJ1-5	NA	NA	TGTGCCAGCAGCAGCACAGGGAACAATCAGCCCCAGCATTTT	CASSSTGNNQPQHF
TRBV7-9	TRBJ2-1	TRBD2	NA	TGTGCCAGCAGCTCAAGCGGGAGGGTTTTGAGGGATGAGCAGTTCTTC	CASSSSGRVLRDEQFF
TRBV10-1	TRBJ2-3	NA	NA	TGCGCCAGCAGGGACGGGGGCCGAGATACGCAGTATTTT	CASRDGGRDTQYF
TRBV3-1/TRBV3-2	TRBJ1-6	NA	NA	TGTGCCAGCAGCCAAGAAGCTCAGAATTCACCCCTCCACTTT	CASSQEAQNSPLHF
TRBV2	TRBJ2-3	NA	NA	TGTGCCAGCAGCGAGGACAGAGCACGGGGGGATACGCAGTATTTT	CASSEDRARGDTQYF
TRBV18	TRBJ2-3	TRBD1	NA	TGTGCCAGCTCAGACAGGGCGGGAGATACGCAGTATTTT	CASSDRAGDTQYF